Shown below are 21 T cell receptor beta chains from a single sample sequenced in a study of T cell responses to AZD1222 COVID-19 vaccine. Here immunoSEQ multiplex PCR was the method, and the copy in TCRdb shows in-frame clones only, minus some. The sample includes roughly 190,000 clones, 80% to 95% of them seen just once. Specimen: peripheral blood, collected on day 0 of AZD1222 vaccination. The receptors shown here come from an adult in good health.

The V call is TRBV7-2, the J call TRBJ2-1; D remains unclear. V was trimmed by 4 bases and J by 0 bases, leaving 7 bases between them. The CDR3 spans 14 residues. Germline values: CDR1 SGHTA, CDR2 FQGNSA. The CDR3 bases are TGTGCCAGCAGCTCCGTAAGCTCCTACAATGAGCAGTTCTTC. It translates to CASSSVSSYNEQFF. Filled out from reference TRBV7-2 and TRBJ2-1, the complete variable domain reads GAGVSQSPSNKVTEKGKDVELRCDPISGHTALYWYRQSLGQGLEFLIYFQGNSAPDKSGLPSDRFSAERTGGSVSTLTIQRTQQEDSAVYLCASSSVSSYNEQFFGPGTRLTVL.

The chain combines TRBV5-1 with TRBJ2-3, with D unresolved. The ends were cut back, 1 base at V and 0 bases at J, with 9 bases in the middle. Germline assignment: CDR1 SGHRS and CDR2 YFSETQ. The length of the CDR3 is 15 residues. The DNA for the CDR3 is TGCGCCAGCAGCTTGACCTTGTTGAGCACAGATACGCAGTATTTT. Its protein is CASSLTLLSTDTQYF. Looking up the rest from reference TRBV5-1 and TRBJ2-3 gives the full variable domain: KAGVTQTPRYLIKTRGQQVTLSCSPISGHRSVSWYQQTPGQGLQFLFEYFSETQRNKGNFPGRFSGRQFSNSRSEMNVSTLELGDSALYLCASSLTLLSTDTQYFGPGTRLTVL.

The chain carries TRBV19 and TRBJ1-4, with D uncertain. The CDR3 contains 15 residues. Trimming took off 4 bases at V and 0 bases at J, with 9 bases between the two ends. The V gene's germline CDR1 is LNHDA and CDR2 SQIVND (reference sequence). The CDR3 DNA is TGTGCCAGTAGTAACGGACGGTCAACTAATGAAAAACTGTTTTTT. This codes for CASSNGRSTNEKLFF.

CDR3: CASSSDRNTEAFF. The CDR3, as DNA: TGTGCCAGCAGTAGCGACAGGAACACTGAAGCTTTCTTT. The chain recombines TRBV6-5 with TRBJ1-1, with D tentatively TRBD1 (5 bases). CDR1 is MNHEY and CDR2 is SVGAGI in the germline V gene. V lost 5 bases and J 1 base, leaving 8 bases between the germline ends. This CDR3 has 13 amino acids.

The rearrangement uses TRBV7-9 and TRBJ1-4; perhaps TRBD1 as D (6 bases). The V end lost 0 bases, the J end lost 7 bases, and 15 bases lay between the germline ends. This CDR3 contains 16 residues. Germline V gives CDR1 SEHNR, CDR2 FQNEAQ (reference sequence). The CDR3 nucleotides are TGTGCCAGCAGCTTAGCGATTACAGGGCTGACTGAAAAACTGTTTTTT. Translating it yields CASSLAITGLTEKLFF.

A single count supports this clone. The CDR3 region has the DNA TGCGCCAGCAGCCAAGAGGCAGGGGGCGTATTAGGAAACACCATATATTTT. Encoded protein: CASSQEAGGVLGNTIYF. The V and J genes are TRBV4-1 and TRBJ1-3; 8 bases fit TRBD1. The junction had 8 bases not matched to a gene; V was cut back by 0 bases and J by 4 bases. The CDR3 covers 17 residues. Germline assignment: CDR1 MGHRA and CDR2 YSYEKL.

V is TRBV24-1 and J is TRBJ2-1; weak D call: TRBD1 (6 bases). Germline loops: CDR1 KGHDR, CDR2 SFDVKD. Trimming shortened V by 6 bases and J by 0 bases, and 8 bases separated the two germline ends. This CDR3 has 14 amino acids. The CDR3 is CATSRGSSYNEQFF. In DNA form, the CDR3 reads TGTGCCACCAGTAGGGGGAGCTCCTACAATGAGCAGTTCTTC.

The J gene is TRBJ1-1, the V gene TRBV2; unclear D gene. Germline V gives CDR1 SNHLY, CDR2 FYNNEI. V dropped 0 bases and J dropped 3 bases, with 5 bases sitting between them. The CDR3 length is 13 residues. The CDR3: CASSEAIHTEAFF. CDR3 coding DNA: TGTGCCAGCAGTGAAGCCATACACACTGAAGCTTTCTTT.

J is TRBJ2-7 and V is TRBV6-1; D might be TRBD2 (5 bases). V shed 3 bases and J shed 2 bases, with 14 bases lying between them. This CDR3 spans 15 amino acids. CDR1 is MNHNS, CDR2 SASEGT, per germline. In nucleotides, the CDR3 is TGTGCCAGCAGTGAGCTGGGAGTTGCAGCCTACGAGCAGTACTTC. Translating it yields CASSELGVAAYEQYF.

The rearrangement uses TRBV27 and TRBJ2-5; 7 positions agree with TRBD2. J gave up 5 bases and V 5 bases, and 2 bases lay outside the gene matches. CDR1 and CDR2 (germline): MNHEY, SMNVEV (reference sequence). The CDR3 extends over 12 amino acids. The CDR3 bases are TGTGCCAGCAGTACTAGCGCGGAGACCCAGTACTTC. This translates into CASSTSAETQYF.

This chain uses TRBV7-3 with TRBJ1-3; 7 nucleotides line up with TRBD1. Per the germline V gene, CDR1 is SGHTA and CDR2 is FQGTGA. The CDR3 runs to 17 residues. The ends lost 2 bases at V and 0 bases at J; junction bases unmatched: 7. Written as DNA, the CDR3 is TGTGCCAGCAGCTTACCGAGGGGGCGGTGCTCTGGAAACACCATATATTTT. Its translation is CASSLPRGRCSGNTIYF.

V usage is TRBV18 and J usage is TRBJ1-2, with a possible D match to TRBD1 (5 bases). V gave up 6 bases and J gave up 1 base, with 18 bases separating them. Germline V CDR1 and CDR2: KGHSH, LQKENI. CDR3 length equals 16 residues. Written as DNA, the CDR3 is TGTGCCAGCTCCCCGGACGGGGGAAATCTTAACTATGGCTACACCTTC. Translating it yields CASSPDGGNLNYGYTF.

The chain uses TRBV12-3 or TRBV12-4 and TRBJ1-2; 7 positions match TRBD1. Trimming at V came to 10 bases and at J to 3 bases, leaving 5 bases not matched to a gene. The CDR3 is 12 amino acids. CDR3 coding DNA: TGTGCCACCCTAGACAGGGACTATGGCTACACCTTC. This translates into CATLDRDYGYTF.

V and J are TRBV30 and TRBJ1-2; D not resolved. The length of the CDR3 is 11 residues. Between the trimmed V and J ends, which lost 0 bases and 4 bases, there was a span of 3 bases. Germline CDR1 reads GTSNPN; CDR2 reads SVGIG (reference sequence). The CDR3 loop is CAWSVSYGYTF. CDR3 DNA: TGTGCCTGGAGTGTGTCCTATGGCTACACCTTC. The full variable domain, with the rest looked up from reference TRBV30 and TRBJ1-2, is SQTIHQWPATLVQPVGSPLSLECTVEGTSNPNLYWYRQAAGRGLQLLFYSVGIGQISSEVPQNLSASRPQDRQFILSSKKLLLSDSGFYLCAWSVSYGYTFGSGTRLTVV.

The chain links TRBV6-1 to TRBJ2-7; the D gene is possibly TRBD1 (5 bases). The CDR3 runs to 12 residues. V was pared by 5 bases and J by 4 bases, with 9 bases between. The germline CDR1 and CDR2 sequences are MNHNS and SASEGT. The CDR3 sequence is CASSNTGYEQYF. CDR3 in DNA: TGTGCCAGCAGTAACACAGGATACGAGCAGTACTTC.

In this sample, this clone turned up once. The rearrangement joins TRBV19 to TRBJ2-2, with D possibly being TRBD2 (5 bases). Trimming removed 3 bases at V and 4 bases at J, with 15 bases between. Germline CDR1 reads LNHDA; CDR2 reads SQIVND (reference sequence). The CDR3 covers 16 residues. The CDR3 loop is CASSMGWGTSTGELFF. CDR3 nucleotides: TGTGCCAGTAGTATGGGGTGGGGAACTAGCACCGGGGAGCTGTTTTTT.

The gene calls are TRBV23-1 and TRBJ2-7, with D unresolved. TRBV23-1 is an ORF for which the function is uncertain. The CDR3 consists of 15 residues. V was cut by 0 bases and J by 2 bases, with 11 bases left in between. The chain's CDR3 is CASSQSEAVAYEQYF. In DNA form, the CDR3 reads TGCGCCAGCAGTCAATCGGAAGCCGTTGCCTACGAGCAGTACTTC.

This chain links TRBV10-2 with TRBJ2-2, with a tentative D call TRBD1 (6 bases). V lost 6 bases, J lost 4 bases, and 15 bases lay in between. The CDR3 spans 15 residues. Looked up from germline, CDR1 is WSHSY and CDR2 is SAAADI. The CDR3 nucleotides are TGCGCCAGCAGCGCCCAGGGGTCAACCACCGGGGAGCTGTTTTTT. It translates to CASSAQGSTTGELFF.

This clone was counted once. The V call is TRBV7-9, the J call TRBJ1-2; a weak D match, TRBD1 (5 bases). The CDR3 is 16 residues long. Germline lookup yields CDR1 SEHNR and CDR2 FQNEAQ (reference sequence). Trimming cost V 1 base and J 8 bases, with 20 bases left between them. CDR3 amino acids: CASSLGGAGPFRGYTF. As DNA, the CDR3 is TGTGCCAGCAGCTTAGGAGGGGCAGGCCCTTTTCGGGGCTACACCTTC.

This chain joins TRBV19 and TRBJ1-2, with 7 bases lining up with TRBD1. V gave up 2 bases and J gave up 4 bases; unmatched junction bases: 10. CDR1 is LNHDA, CDR2 SQIVND, per germline (reference sequence). This CDR3 comprises 16 residues. As DNA, the CDR3 is TGTGCCAGTAGTATATTGGCAGGGGGGAATTTCTATGGCTACACCTTC. Amino acids: CASSILAGGNFYGYTF.

The V and J genes are TRBV27 and TRBJ1-2; D may be TRBD1 (5 bases). Germline CDR1 MNHEY, CDR2 SMNVEV (reference sequence). CDR3 size: 12 residues. V was clipped by 3 bases and J by 7 bases, with 9 bases between them. The CDR3 DNA reads TGTGCCAGCAGTTTTACAGGACTTGGCTACACCTTC. It is translated as CASSFTGLGYTF.